This T cell receptor (beta chain) was obtained from a study of siplizumab effects on memory and regulatory T cells. The repertoire was sequenced with immunoSEQ multiplex PCR; TCRdb's copy has only in-frame clones and lacks some. The top ten hold 1.3% of the sample, which has 90,000 to 130,000 clones, 80% to 95% seen once. On this clone: No antigen is known for it.

General study results and limits: Few alloreactive clones mapped to unstimulated subsets. In the presence of siplizumab, alloreactive sequences traceable to unstimulated CD4+ memory cells were significantly reduced. In siplizumab conditions, mappable alloreactive CD4+ clones averaged about 64% Treg-derived, against approximately 29% in controls. Memory cells seemed less diverse than naive T cells, which seemed major alloresponse contributors.

Germline assignment: CDR1 SGHRS and CDR2 YFSETQ. The CDR3 spans 15 residues. Unmatched junction bases numbered 2, after V lost 0 bases and J lost 2 bases. Specimen: CD4+ T cells sorted from blood. The TCR was taken from a human donor in good health. V usage is TRBV5-1 and J usage is TRBJ2-7, with TRBD1 identical over 10 bases. CDR3 sequence (DNA): TGCGCCAGCAGCTTGGCGGGGACAGGGGCCTACGAGCAGTACTTC. Residues: CASSLAGTGAYEQYF.